This T cell receptor (beta chain) was sequenced in a study of blood T cell repertoires in COVID-19. Across the study: Sources were T cells, B-cell-depleted T cells, or PBMCs; the material itself was cDNA or gDNA.

The CDR3 is 14 residues long. The V end was cut by 1 base, the J end by 5 bases, with 11 bases between. Germline V lookup: CDR1 SGHDN, CDR2 FVKESK. Original analysis: Reference gene primers were amplified, and this amplification served to estimate nucleated cell counts. Using immunoSEQ multiplex PCR, the repertoire was profiled, and TCRdb retains in-frame clones only, with some absent. The V and J calls and clone size come from that table; D and trimming were worked out from the DNA. The sample lists 68,000 or so clones, over 75% occurring once. This receptor was identified in a man aged 40-49 years with COVID-19, enrolled during active disease. Sequenced sample: peripheral blood. The genes are TRBV14 and TRBJ2-5; no definite D call. CDR3 nucleotides: TGTGCCAGCAGCCAAGCAACTGTCTATGAGACCCAGTACTTC. It yields the protein CASSQATVYETQYF. The entire variable domain, with the rest obtained from reference TRBV14 and TRBJ2-5, is as follows: EAGVTQFPSHSVIEKGQTVTLRCDPISGHDNLYWYRRVMGKEIKFLLHFVKESKQDESGMPNNRFLAERTGGTYSTLKVQPAELEDSGVYFCASSQATVYETQYFGPGTRLLVL.